These T cell receptor beta chains were read from a single sample in a study of OX40 agonist ivuxolimab in advanced cancers. Only in-frame clones appear in the TCRdb table, and some are missing; sequencing was by immunoSEQ multiplex PCR. Of fewer than 90,000 clones in the sample, around 90% were seen once. The source material was CD4+ or CD8+ T cells sorted from blood, sampled in a trial of the OX40 agonist ivuxolimab. The receptor source for this set is an adult with an advanced solid tumor such as melanoma, head and neck, liver or kidney cancer. Each CDR3 is given with its conserved first and last residue. D genes are given only for firm matches. Size is omitted from some rows. Given values are once, few, many or a class for expanded clones.

CDR3 DNA | CDR3 protein | V gene | D gene | J gene | clone size
TGTGCCAGCAGTCCCCCCGGGACAGCAATCGCCGGGGAGCTGTTTTTT | CASSPPGTAIAGELFF | TRBV25-1 | TRBD1 | TRBJ2-2 | NA
TGTGCCAGCTCACCGCGGGCTGGAGACTACGAGCAGTACTTC | CASSPRAGDYEQYF | TRBV18 | NA | TRBJ2-7 | NA
TGTGCCAGCAGTGATCGCGAGGGCTCACCCCTCCACTTT | CASSDREGSPLHF | TRBV2 | NA | TRBJ1-6 | NA
TGCGCCAGCAGCCCGGGCCGCCCGGGGTCCTACGAGCAGTACTTC | CASSPGRPGSYEQYF | TRBV5-1 | NA | TRBJ2-7 | NA
TGTGCCAGCAGCGGGGAGGGCAGCATGGTCGTCGAGCAGTACTTC | CASSGEGSMVVEQYF | TRBV6-1 | TRBD2 | TRBJ2-7 | NA
TGTGCCAGCAGTTACAGGGGCTTTAATGAAAAACTGTTTTTT | CASSYRGFNEKLFF | TRBV28 | TRBD1 | TRBJ1-4 | NA
TGTGCCAGCACCCCGGGGGGACAGGGCCACATTCAGTACTTC | CASTPGGQGHIQYF | TRBV28 | TRBD1 | TRBJ2-4 | NA
TGTGCCAGCAGCTTAGCGTTATTGGCGGTCGAAAAACTGTTTTTT | CASSLALLAVEKLFF | TRBV7-9 | NA | TRBJ1-4 | NA
TGTGCCAGCAGTTTATCCCGACGCGACCAGCCCCAGCATTTT | CASSLSRRDQPQHF | TRBV28 | NA | TRBJ1-5 | NA
TGTGCCAGCAGTTACTCGGGGGTCCTGAACACTGAAGCTTTCTTT | CASSYSGVLNTEAFF | TRBV6-5 | NA | TRBJ1-1 | NA
TGTGCCAGCAGCTTATCGGGACTAGCGCCGACCTACAATGAGCAGTTCTTC | CASSLSGLAPTYNEQFF | TRBV11-2 | TRBD2 | TRBJ2-1 | few
TGTGCCAGCAGCTTGGGGGAATCCTACGAGCAGTACTTC | CASSLGESYEQYF | TRBV5-4 | NA | TRBJ2-7 | few